This passage covers 20 T cell receptor beta chains from one sample sequenced in a study of T cell responses to AZD1222 COVID-19 vaccine. Clones were read by immunoSEQ multiplex PCR, and TCRdb kept only the in-frame ones, dropping some. The sample contains 180,000 or so clones, roughly nine tenths of which appear only once. This specimen was peripheral blood, taken on day 0 of AZD1222 vaccination. Receptor source: an adult in good health.

The CDR3 coding sequence is TGTGCCAGCAGCTTCACAGGGCCCCAAAGCTCCTACGAGCAGTACTTC. This translates into CASSFTGPQSSYEQYF. The chain joins TRBV7-2 to TRBJ2-7; D may be TRBD1 (6 bases). The germline V gene encodes CDR1 SGHTA and CDR2 FQGNSA. Trimming took 3 bases from V and 0 from J, leaving 15 bases between them. This CDR3 spans 16 amino acids.

J is TRBJ1-2 and V is TRBV24-1; D possibly corresponds to TRBD1 (6 bases). The V gene's germline CDR1 is KGHDR and CDR2 SFDVKD. The CDR3 extends over 15 amino acids. Trimming shortened V by 2 bases and J by 5 bases, and 14 bases separated the two germline ends. Written as DNA, the CDR3 is TGTGCCACCAGTGATTCTCTGGGGGCTTCATATGGCTACACCTTC. This translates into CATSDSLGASYGYTF.

This clone came up a few times. The gene calls are TRBV6-2 or TRBV6-3 and TRBJ1-6; D unclear. This CDR3 region has 15 residues. V shed 3 bases and J shed 10 bases, with 16 bases lying between them. Germline CDR1 MNHEY, CDR2 SVGEGT. The CDR3 nucleotides read TGTGCCAGCAGTTATTCCGGCCTCGCGGGATCACCCCTCCACTTT. This gives the protein CASSYSGLAGSPLHF.

In the case of this clone: One junction end does not reproduce the germline sequence, and a read error may be involved. V gene TRBV12-3 or TRBV12-4 combines with J gene TRBJ1-1; weak D call: TRBD1 (6 bases). This CDR3 region has 13 residues. CDR3 protein: CASSPGQPRGRIF. In DNA, the CDR3 is TGTGCCAGCAGCCCCGGACAGCCCCGGGGTCGTATCTTT.

The gene calls are TRBV10-2 and TRBJ2-2, with D unresolved. CDR1 and CDR2 from the germline V gene are WSHSY and SAAADI. The CDR3 covers 12 residues. Trimming shortened V by 3 bases and J by 6 bases, and 5 bases separated the two germline ends. CDR3 DNA: TGCGCCAGCAGTGAAATTTCCGGGGAGCTGTTTTTT. It codes for CASSEISGELFF.

The chain recombines TRBV3-1 (or the pseudogene TRBV3-2) with TRBJ2-1; TRBD2 might be the D (7 bases). This CDR3 comprises 16 residues. Germline-derived CDR1 and CDR2 are LGHDT and YNNKEL (reference sequence). Trimming shortened V by 7 bases and J by 9 bases, and 25 bases separated the two germline ends. CDR3 DNA sequence: TGTGCCAGCACCACCTGGCCGGGGGGCCAACGGGGTGAGCAGTTCTTC. Translating gives CASTTWPGGQRGEQFF.

The gene calls are TRBV14 and TRBJ1-5; no firm D call. V gave up 2 bases and J gave up 0 bases, with 5 bases separating them. Germline loops: CDR1 SGHDN, CDR2 FVKESK. The CDR3 contains 14 residues. CDR3 region: CASSQSNSNQPQHF. CDR3 bases: TGTGCCAGCAGCCAATCTAATAGCAATCAGCCCCAGCATTTT.

The chain joins TRBV21-1 to TRBJ1-5. TRBV21-1 is a listed pseudogene. CDR3 length: 16 amino acids. The CDR3 bases are TGTGCCAGCAGCAAAGCCCCGACGAGGTGGGGTCAGCCCCAGCATTTT. Translating gives CASSKAPTRWGQPQHF.

This clone was seen just once. The chain couples TRBV6-1 to TRBJ2-3, with TRBD2 matching over 7 bases. The CDR3 spans 15 residues. Trimming at V came to 2 bases and at J to 0 bases, leaving 2 bases not matched to a gene. CDR1 and CDR2 from the germline V gene are MNHNS and SASEGT. CDR3 sequence reads: CASSEWGGSTDTQYF. CDR3 nucleotides: TGTGCCAGCAGTGAATGGGGGGGAAGCACAGATACGCAGTATTTT.

The chain is built from TRBV18 and TRBJ1-1; unclear D gene. The V gene's germline CDR1 is KGHSH and CDR2 LQKENI. The CDR3 runs 12 residues. Trimming shortened V by 7 bases and J by 11 bases, and 17 bases separated the two germline ends. CDR3 region: CASFTPPWYAFF. The CDR3 region has the DNA TGTGCCAGCTTCACACCACCCTGGTACGCTTTCTTT.

The chain recombines TRBV3-1 (or the pseudogene TRBV3-2) with TRBJ2-7; D may be TRBD2 (6 bases). Germline V gene sequence: CDR1 LGHDT, CDR2 YNNKEL (reference sequence). The length of the CDR3 is 15 residues. V was cut by 4 bases and J by 0 bases, with 13 bases left in between. CDR3 protein: CASSPTAGNSYEQYF. The CDR3 nucleotides read TGTGCCAGCAGCCCCACGGCGGGGAACTCCTACGAGCAGTACTTC.

The rearrangement joins TRBV5-6 to TRBJ2-5; perhaps TRBD1 as D (5 bases). V lost 0 bases and J 4 bases, leaving 16 bases between the germline ends. Germline CDR1 SGHDT, CDR2 YYEEEE. The CDR3 has 16 amino acids. The DNA of the CDR3 is TGTGCCAGCAGCTTGGCCAAGCGACAGACGACAGAGACCCAGTACTTC. It specifies CASSLAKRQTTETQYF.

The chain recombines TRBV4-1 with TRBJ1-2; D unresolved. This CDR3 is 15 amino acids long. From germline, CDR1 is MGHRA and CDR2 YSYEKL. V gave up 0 bases and J gave up 4 bases, with 12 bases separating them. DNA for the CDR3: TGCGCCAGCAGCCAAGAAGGTTTGAGAAGCTATGGCTACACCTTC. Protein product: CASSQEGLRSYGYTF.

The chain joins TRBV14 to TRBJ2-1; no clear D. Trimming cost V 4 bases and J 5 bases, with 9 bases left between them. The CDR3 covers 13 residues. Germline lookup yields CDR1 SGHDN and CDR2 FVKESK. CDR3 DNA sequence: TGTGCCAGCAGCCTCTCCATGAACAATGAGCAGTTCTTC. Amino acids: CASSLSMNNEQFF. The full variable domain, with the rest looked up from reference TRBV14 and TRBJ2-1, is EAGVTQFPSHSVIEKGQTVTLRCDPISGHDNLYWYRRVMGKEIKFLLHFVKESKQDESGMPNNRFLAERTGGTYSTLKVQPAELEDSGVYFCASSLSMNNEQFFGPGTRLTVL.

This clone was found once. The chain combines TRBV19 with TRBJ2-1; the D gene is possibly TRBD1 (6 bases). Germline V gene lookup returns CDR1 LNHDA and CDR2 SQIVND (reference sequence). Trimming shortened V by 5 bases and J by 5 bases, and 13 bases separated the two germline ends. The CDR3 sequence is 14 residues long. Here the CDR3 DNA reads TGTGCCAGTAGTGGGGGCCCATCGGACAATGAGCAGTTCTTC. Translation: CASSGGPSDNEQFF.

The chain employs TRBV18 and TRBJ2-7; 10 bases match TRBD1. Trimming removed 5 bases from V and 6 bases from J; junction bases left unmatched: 16. The V gene's germline CDR1 is KGHSH and CDR2 LQKENI. The CDR3 sequence is 17 residues long. This CDR3 is CASSSNAPGQGFSEQYF. DNA for the CDR3: TGTGCCAGCTCATCAAACGCACCGGGACAGGGGTTTAGCGAGCAGTACTTC.

The CDR3 here is CASRTGSYNSPLHF. The CDR3 bases are TGTGCCAGCCGGACAGGGTCCTATAATTCACCCCTCCACTTT. The rearrangement uses TRBV27 and TRBJ1-6; TRBD1 aligns across 8 bases. The CDR3 extends over 14 amino acids. With V trimmed by 8 bases and J by 1 base, 1 base remained unmatched. The V gene's germline CDR1 is MNHEY and CDR2 SMNVEV (reference sequence).

The CDR3 sequence: CASSVAETGGNEKLFF. The CDR3 bases are TGTGCCAGCAGCGTAGCTGAAACAGGGGGTAATGAAAAACTGTTTTTT. The chain has TRBV9 and TRBJ1-4; 8 bases map to TRBD1. V dropped 0 bases and J dropped 4; count of bases not matched to a gene: 5. Per the germline V gene, CDR1 is SGDLS and CDR2 is YYNGEE. There are 16 residues in the CDR3.

The chain couples TRBV27 to TRBJ2-2; either TRBD1 or TRBD2 may fit D (6 bases each). The CDR3 sequence is 17 residues long. Trimming cost V 5 bases and J 0 bases, with 16 bases left between them. Germline V gives CDR1 MNHEY, CDR2 SMNVEV (reference sequence). The CDR3 DNA follows: TGTGCCAGCAGTGAGGCGGGACATACCACGAACACCGGGGAGCTGTTTTTT. Its translation is CASSEAGHTTNTGELFF.

The gene calls are TRBV30 and TRBJ2-5; 8 nucleotides align to TRBD2. Trimming at V came to 0 bases and at J to 4 bases, leaving 1 base not matched to a gene. Germline V gives CDR1 GTSNPN, CDR2 SVGIG (reference sequence). The CDR3 length is 13 residues. Here the CDR3 reads CAWSVSGRETQYF. The CDR3 DNA reads as TGTGCCTGGAGTGTAAGCGGGAGAGAGACCCAGTACTTC.